The rows below give T cell receptor beta chains drawn from one sample of a study of blood T cells in healthy people across ages. TCRdb passed the 5' RACE reads through MiXCR, listing each CDR3 protein once. The sample holds 550,000 to 800,000 distinct CDR3 sequences, more than 20% seen once. Material for sequencing was blood. Receptors were obtained from a man aged 65 to 79 in good health. Each CDR3 is given with its conserved first and last residue. D genes are given only for firm matches. Where a row states a size, it is once, few, many or the class of an expanded clone; other rows omit it.

V	size	J	D	DNA	CDR3
TRBV29-1	few	TRBJ1-4	.	TGCAGCGTGGCCCTCGGACAGACTAATGAAAAACTGTTTTTT	CSVALGQTNEKLFF
TRBV2	.	TRBJ2-7	.	TGTGCCAGCAGTGAAGCGCGGACTTCTGTTCTGGACGAGCAGTACTTC	CASSEARTSVLDEQYF
TRBV5-5	.	TRBJ2-2	.	TGTGCCAGCAGCCCCTCCATCGAGGGTACAGGCGGGGAGCTGTTTTTT	CASSPSIEGTGGELFF
TRBV11-2	few	TRBJ2-7	.	TGTGCCAGCAGCCCCGACCGAAGGCAGTACTTC	CASSPDRRQYF
TRBV2	few	TRBJ1-1	TRBD1	TGTGCCAGAAAAGGACAGGGAGTGAACACTGAAGCTTTCTTT	CARKGQGVNTEAFF
TRBV5-1	.	TRBJ2-3	TRBD2	TGCGCCAGCAGCACACCGGGACTAGCGAGCCGAGATACGCAGTATTTT	CASSTPGLASRDTQYF
TRBV20-1	.	TRBJ2-1	.	TGCAGTGCGAGAGACATCTACAATGAGCAGTTCTTC	CSARDIYNEQFF
TRBV6-2/TRBV6-3	many	TRBJ2-7	TRBD2	TGTGCCAGCAGTCCCGCGACTAGCGGCTCCTACGAGCAGTACTTC	CASSPATSGSYEQYF
TRBV9	few	TRBJ2-5	.	TGTGCCAGCAGCGTATCACCTTTTAAAGAGACCCAGTACTTC	CASSVSPFKETQYF
TRBV20-1	.	TRBJ2-3	TRBD2	TGCAGTGCAGCGGGACTAGCGGGCACAGATACGCAGTATTTT	CSAAGLAGTDTQYF
TRBV20-1	few	TRBJ2-7	.	TGCAGTGCTAGACGTAGTCAGGGTCGAACCTACGAGCAGTACTTC	CSARRSQGRTYEQYF
TRBV7-7	.	TRBJ2-5	.	TGTGCTAGCAGTTTTACACCGAACCCCGGGGAGACCCAGTACTTC	CASSFTPNPGETQYF
TRBV2	.	TRBJ2-7	.	TGTGCCAGCGAGGTCTGGCGGGTCTCCTACGAGCAGTACTTC	CASEVWRVSYEQYF